The next 2 T cell receptor beta chains were all read from a single sample in a study of blood T cell repertoires in COVID-19 (TCRdb year 2020). The receptor library was made with the immunoSEQ multiplex PCR assay. TCRdb took this table from immuneACCESS and kept in-frame rearrangements with V and J called. Such tables lack part of the clones; where checked against another copy, unresolved V genes explain under half of the gap, and the rest is unexplained. The sample table contains roughly 140,000 clones; only one count was recorded for around four fifths of them. The ten largest clones capture 4% to 5% of the sample. Sequencing was performed on peripheral blood. These receptors were taken from a woman older than 75 with acute or convalescent COVID-19.

This clone was seen just once. V and J are TRBV5-4 and TRBJ2-1; 7 nucleotides match TRBD1. The V segment lost 2 bases and the J segment 9 bases; nucleotides outside the gene matches: 14. The length of the CDR3 is 16 residues. Germline loops: CDR1 SGHNT, CDR2 YYREEE (reference sequence). CDR3 region: CASSFPRDVGGGEQFF. CDR3 coding DNA: TGTGCCAGCAGCTTCCCCCGGGACGTAGGGGGCGGTGAGCAGTTCTTC.

This chain uses TRBV5-6 with TRBJ1-1; tentatively, D is TRBD1 (5 bases). This CDR3 has 15 amino acids. Germline loops: CDR1 SGHDT, CDR2 YYEEEE. V lost 1 base, J lost 6 bases, and 16 bases lay in between. This CDR3 reads CASSLLTSGGAEAFF. CDR3 in DNA: TGTGCCAGCAGCTTGCTGACCTCAGGAGGGGCTGAAGCTTTCTTT.